The clone carrying this T cell receptor (beta chain) was observed once. This entry is derived from a study of T cell changes during pregnancy in multiple sclerosis. TCRdb keeps only in-frame clones here, not all; method: immunoSEQ multiplex PCR. The repertoire has fewer than 95,000 clones, almost 95% of them found once; the top ten carry less than 2.5%. V was shortened by 0 bases and J by 3 bases, with 8 bases between the two germline ends. The CDR3 is made up of 14 amino acids. The germline V gene has CDR1 LNHDA and CDR2 SQIVND (reference sequence). This receptor was identified in a female donor with multiple sclerosis, enrolled in a pregnancy study. The V call is TRBV19, the J call TRBJ1-1, with a weak D call TRBD1 (5 bases). The specimen comprised peripheral blood, sampled in the third trimester of pregnancy. The CDR3 DNA reads TGTGCCAGTAGTATAGAGTTAGGGGACACTGAAGCTTTCTTT. Its protein product is CASSIELGDTEAFF.